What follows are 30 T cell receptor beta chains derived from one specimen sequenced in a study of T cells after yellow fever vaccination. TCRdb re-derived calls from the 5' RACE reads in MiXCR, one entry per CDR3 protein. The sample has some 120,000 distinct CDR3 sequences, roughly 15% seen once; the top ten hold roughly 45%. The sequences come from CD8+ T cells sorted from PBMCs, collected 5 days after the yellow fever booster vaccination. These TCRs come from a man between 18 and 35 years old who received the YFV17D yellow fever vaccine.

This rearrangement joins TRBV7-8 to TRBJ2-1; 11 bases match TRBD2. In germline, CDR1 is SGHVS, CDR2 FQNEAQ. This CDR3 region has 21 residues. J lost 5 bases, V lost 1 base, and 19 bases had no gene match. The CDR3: CASSLGRPNYPLAGVNNEQFF. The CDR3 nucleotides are TGTGCCAGCAGCTTAGGGCGGCCAAATTATCCACTAGCGGGGGTGAACAATGAGCAGTTCTTC.

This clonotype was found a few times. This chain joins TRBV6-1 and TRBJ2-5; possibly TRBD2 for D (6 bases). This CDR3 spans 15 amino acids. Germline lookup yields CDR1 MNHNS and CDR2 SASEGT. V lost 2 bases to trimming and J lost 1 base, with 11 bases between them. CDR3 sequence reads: CASSEPRDSQETQYF. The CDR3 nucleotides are TGTGCCAGCAGTGAACCCCGGGACTCCCAAGAGACCCAGTACTTC.

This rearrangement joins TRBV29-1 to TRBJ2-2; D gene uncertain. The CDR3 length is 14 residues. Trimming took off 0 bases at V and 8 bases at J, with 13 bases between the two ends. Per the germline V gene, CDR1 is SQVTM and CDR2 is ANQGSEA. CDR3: CSVEEVGLEGELFF. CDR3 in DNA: TGCAGCGTTGAAGAGGTCGGGTTAGAGGGGGAGCTGTTTTTT.

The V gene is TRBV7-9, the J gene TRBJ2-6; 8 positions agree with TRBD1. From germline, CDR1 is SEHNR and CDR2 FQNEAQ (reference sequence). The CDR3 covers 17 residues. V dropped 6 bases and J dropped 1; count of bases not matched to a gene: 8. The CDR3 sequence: CASRPGQGDSGANVLTF. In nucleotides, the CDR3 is TGTGCCAGCAGACCCGGACAGGGCGATTCTGGGGCCAACGTCCTGACTTTC.

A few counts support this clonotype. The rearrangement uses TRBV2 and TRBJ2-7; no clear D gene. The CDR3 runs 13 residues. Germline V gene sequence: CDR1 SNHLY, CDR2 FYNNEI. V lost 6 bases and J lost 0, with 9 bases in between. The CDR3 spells CASSGHLSYEQYV. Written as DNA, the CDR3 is TGTGCCAGCAGCGGGCACCTCTCCTACGAGCAGTACGTC.

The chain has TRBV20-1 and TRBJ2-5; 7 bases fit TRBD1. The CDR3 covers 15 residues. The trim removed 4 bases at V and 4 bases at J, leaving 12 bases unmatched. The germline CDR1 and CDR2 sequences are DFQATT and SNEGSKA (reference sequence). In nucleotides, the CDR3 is TGCAGTGCTAACCACGGGCAGGGGGTCCGAGAGACCCAGTACTTC. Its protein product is CSANHGQGVRETQYF.

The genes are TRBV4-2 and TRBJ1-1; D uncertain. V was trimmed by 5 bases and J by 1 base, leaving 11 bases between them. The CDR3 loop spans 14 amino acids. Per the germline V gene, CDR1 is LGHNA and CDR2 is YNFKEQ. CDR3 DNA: TGTGCCAGCAGCACAGACATGCCGAACACTGAAGCTTTCTTT. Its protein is CASSTDMPNTEAFF.

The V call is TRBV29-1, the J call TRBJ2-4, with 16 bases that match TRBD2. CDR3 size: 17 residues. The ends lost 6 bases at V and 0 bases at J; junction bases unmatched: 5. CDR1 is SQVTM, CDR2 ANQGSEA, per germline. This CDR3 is CSVQGLAGGRAKNIQYF. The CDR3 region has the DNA TGCAGCGTCCAGGGACTAGCGGGGGGGCGAGCCAAAAACATTCAGTACTTC.

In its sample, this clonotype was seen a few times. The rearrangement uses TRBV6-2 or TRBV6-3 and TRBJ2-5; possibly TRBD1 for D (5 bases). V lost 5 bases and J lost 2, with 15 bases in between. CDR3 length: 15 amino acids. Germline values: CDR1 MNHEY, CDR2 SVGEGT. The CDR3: CASSRSLDSQETQYF. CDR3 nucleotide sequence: TGTGCCAGCAGTAGGTCTCTAGACAGTCAAGAGACCCAGTACTTC.

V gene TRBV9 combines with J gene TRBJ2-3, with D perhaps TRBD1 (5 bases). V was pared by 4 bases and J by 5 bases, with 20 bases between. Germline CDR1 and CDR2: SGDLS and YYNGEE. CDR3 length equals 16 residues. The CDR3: CASSPSLGQEGDTQYF. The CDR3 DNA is TGTGCCAGCAGCCCGTCTTTGGGGCAGGAAGGAGATACGCAGTATTTT.

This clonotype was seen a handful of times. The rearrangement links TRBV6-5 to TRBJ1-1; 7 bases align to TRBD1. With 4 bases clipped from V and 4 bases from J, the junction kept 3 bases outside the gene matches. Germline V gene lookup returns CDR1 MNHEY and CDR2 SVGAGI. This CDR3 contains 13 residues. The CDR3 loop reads CASSFAGGTEAFF. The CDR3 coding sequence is TGTGCCAGCAGTTTCGCAGGGGGCACTGAAGCTTTCTTT.

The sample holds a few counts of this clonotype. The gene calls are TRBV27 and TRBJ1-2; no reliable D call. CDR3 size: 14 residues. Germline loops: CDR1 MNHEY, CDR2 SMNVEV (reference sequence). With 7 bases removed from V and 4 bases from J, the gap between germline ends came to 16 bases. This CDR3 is CASTPGIGVYGYTF. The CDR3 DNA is TGTGCCAGCACCCCCGGGATCGGGGTCTATGGCTACACCTTC.

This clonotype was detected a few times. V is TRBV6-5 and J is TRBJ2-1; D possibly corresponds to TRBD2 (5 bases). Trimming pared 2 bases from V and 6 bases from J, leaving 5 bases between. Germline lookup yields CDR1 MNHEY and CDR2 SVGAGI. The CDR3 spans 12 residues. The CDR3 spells CASSYRGNEQFF. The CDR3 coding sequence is TGTGCCAGCAGTTACCGGGGCAATGAGCAGTTCTTC.

In nucleotides, the CDR3 is TGTGCCAGTAGCTCACAGGGGGCTGGAGATACGCAGTATTTT. This translates into CASSSQGAGDTQYF. The chain has TRBV19 and TRBJ2-3, with 9 bases matching TRBD1. The V and J ends lost 6 bases and 5 bases, in that order; junction bases with no gene match: 6. Germline V gives CDR1 LNHDA, CDR2 SQIVND (reference sequence). This CDR3 spans 14 amino acids.

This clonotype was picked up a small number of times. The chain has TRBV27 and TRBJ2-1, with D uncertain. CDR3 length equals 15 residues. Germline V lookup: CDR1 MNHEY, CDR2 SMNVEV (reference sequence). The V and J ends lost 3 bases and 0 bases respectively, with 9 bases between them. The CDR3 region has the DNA TGTGCCAGCAGTTTTCACTTGAGCTCCTACAATGAGCAGTTCTTC. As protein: CASSFHLSSYNEQFF.

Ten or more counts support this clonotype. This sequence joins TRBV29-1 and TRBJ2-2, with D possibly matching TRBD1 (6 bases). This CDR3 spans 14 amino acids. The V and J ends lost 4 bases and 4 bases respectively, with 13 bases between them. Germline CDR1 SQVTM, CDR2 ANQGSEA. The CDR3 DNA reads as TGCAGCGTTGGACAGGACCCTTTCACCGGGGAGCTGTTTTTT. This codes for CSVGQDPFTGELFF.

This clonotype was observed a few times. The CDR3 loop reads CSARTSRAPRETQYF. The CDR3 DNA reads TGCAGTGCTAGAACTAGCCGGGCGCCCAGAGAGACCCAGTACTTC. This chain links TRBV20-1 with TRBJ2-5; D is possibly TRBD2 (6 bases). CDR3 size: 15 residues. Trimming removed 2 bases from V and 4 bases from J, with 17 bases in between. Looked up from germline, CDR1 is DFQATT and CDR2 is SNEGSKA (reference sequence).

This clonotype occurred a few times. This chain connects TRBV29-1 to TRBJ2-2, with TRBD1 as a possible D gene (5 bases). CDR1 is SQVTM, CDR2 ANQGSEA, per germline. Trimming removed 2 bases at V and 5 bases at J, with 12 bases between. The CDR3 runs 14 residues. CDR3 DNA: TGCAGCGTTGAACAGGGCGAAGGGACCGGGGAGCTGTTTTTT. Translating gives CSVEQGEGTGELFF.

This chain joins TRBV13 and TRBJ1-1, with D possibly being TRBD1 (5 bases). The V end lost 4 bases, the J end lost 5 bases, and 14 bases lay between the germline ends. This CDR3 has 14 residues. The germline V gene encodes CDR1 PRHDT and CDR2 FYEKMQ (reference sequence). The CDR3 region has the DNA TGTGCCAGCAGCTCCCCCCGGGGGAGAACTGAAGCTTTCTTT. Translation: CASSSPRGRTEAFF.

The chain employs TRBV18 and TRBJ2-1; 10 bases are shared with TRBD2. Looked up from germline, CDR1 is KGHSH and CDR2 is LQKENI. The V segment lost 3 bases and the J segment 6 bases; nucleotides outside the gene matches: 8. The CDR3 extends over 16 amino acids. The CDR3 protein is CASSPRLAGLGNEQFF. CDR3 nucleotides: TGTGCCAGCTCACCCCGACTAGCGGGCCTTGGCAATGAGCAGTTCTTC.

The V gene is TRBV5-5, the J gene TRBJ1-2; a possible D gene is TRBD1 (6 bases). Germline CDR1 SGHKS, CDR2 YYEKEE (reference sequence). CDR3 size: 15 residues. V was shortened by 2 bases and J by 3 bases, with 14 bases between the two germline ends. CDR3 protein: CASSFPTTGYYGYTF. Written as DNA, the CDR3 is TGTGCCAGCAGCTTCCCAACCACAGGGTACTATGGCTACACCTTC.

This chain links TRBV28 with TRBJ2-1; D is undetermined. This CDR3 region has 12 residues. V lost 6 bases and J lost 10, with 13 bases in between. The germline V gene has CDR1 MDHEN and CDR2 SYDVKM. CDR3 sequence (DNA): TGTGCCAGCAGCCCATTTAGGCGGGAGCAGTTCTTC. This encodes CASSPFRREQFF. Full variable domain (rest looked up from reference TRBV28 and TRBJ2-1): DVKVTQSSRYLVKRTGEKVFLECVQDMDHENMFWYRQDPGLGLRLIYFSYDVKMKEKGDIPEGYSVSREKKERFSLILESASTNQTSMYLCASSPFRREQFFGPGTRLTVL.

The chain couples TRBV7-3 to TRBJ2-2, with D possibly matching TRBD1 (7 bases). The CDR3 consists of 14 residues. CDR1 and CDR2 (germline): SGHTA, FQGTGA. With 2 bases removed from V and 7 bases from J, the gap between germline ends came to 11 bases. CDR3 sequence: CASSLGGGGGELFF. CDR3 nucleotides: TGTGCCAGCAGCTTAGGAGGGGGCGGCGGGGAGCTGTTTTTT.

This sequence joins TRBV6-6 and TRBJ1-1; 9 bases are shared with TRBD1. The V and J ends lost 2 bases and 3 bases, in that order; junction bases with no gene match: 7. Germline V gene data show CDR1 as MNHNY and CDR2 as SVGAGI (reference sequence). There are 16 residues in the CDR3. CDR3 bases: TGTGCCAGCAGTTACCCTATTGACAGGGGGGACACTGAAGCTTTCTTT. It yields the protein CASSYPIDRGDTEAFF.

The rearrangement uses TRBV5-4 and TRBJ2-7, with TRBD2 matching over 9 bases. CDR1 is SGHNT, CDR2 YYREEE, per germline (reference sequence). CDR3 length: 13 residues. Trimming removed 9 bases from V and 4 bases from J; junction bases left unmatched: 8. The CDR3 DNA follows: TGTGCCACCGGGACTAGCTCGTCTTACGAGCAGTACGTC. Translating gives CATGTSSSYEQYV.

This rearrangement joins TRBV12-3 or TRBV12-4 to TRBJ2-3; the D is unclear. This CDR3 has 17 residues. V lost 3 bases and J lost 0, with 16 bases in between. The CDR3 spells CASSFSIAFLSTDTQYF. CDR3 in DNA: TGTGCCAGCAGTTTTTCCATCGCCTTTCTGAGCACAGATACGCAGTATTTT.

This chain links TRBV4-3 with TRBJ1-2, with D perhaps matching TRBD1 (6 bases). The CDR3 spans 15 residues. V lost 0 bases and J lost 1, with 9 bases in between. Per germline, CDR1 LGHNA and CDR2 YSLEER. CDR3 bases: TGCGCCAGCAGCCAAGACGGGACATTTAACTATGGCTACACCTTC. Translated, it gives CASSQDGTFNYGYTF.

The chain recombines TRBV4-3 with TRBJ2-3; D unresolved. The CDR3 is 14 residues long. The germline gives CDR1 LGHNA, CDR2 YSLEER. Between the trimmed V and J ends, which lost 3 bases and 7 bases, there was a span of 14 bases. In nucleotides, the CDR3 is TGCGCCAGCAGCCAGGTTGGCTATCGGAATACGCAGTATTTT. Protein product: CASSQVGYRNTQYF.

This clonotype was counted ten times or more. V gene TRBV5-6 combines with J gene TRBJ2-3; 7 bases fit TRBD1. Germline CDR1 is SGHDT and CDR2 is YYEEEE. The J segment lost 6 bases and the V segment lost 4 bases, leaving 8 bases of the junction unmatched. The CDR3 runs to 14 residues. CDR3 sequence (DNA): TGTGCCAGCAGCGCAGGGGGAAAGAGGGATACGCAGTATTTT. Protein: CASSAGGKRDTQYF.

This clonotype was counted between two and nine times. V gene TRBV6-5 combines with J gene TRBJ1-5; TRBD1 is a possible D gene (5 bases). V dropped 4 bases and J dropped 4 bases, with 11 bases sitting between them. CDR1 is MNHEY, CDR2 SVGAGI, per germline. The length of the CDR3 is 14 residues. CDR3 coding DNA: TGTGCCAGCAGTTCCGTGGGGGGGAATCAGCCCCAGCATTTT. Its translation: CASSSVGGNQPQHF.